The 23 T cell receptor beta chains reported below all come from one sample, sequenced in a study of blood T cells in healthy people across ages. Through a sample-barcoded 5' primer and a J-beta primer mix, a second PCR was run for about 6 to 11 cycles. Each CDR3 protein gets one entry after TCRdb re-called the 5' RACE reads with MiXCR. The table has about 1.6 million distinct CDR3 sequences, roughly 30% seen once. The specimen sequenced was blood. The receptors derive from a woman younger than 45 in good health.

This clonotype was counted ten times or more. CDR3 sequence: CASSLRLGAEQYF. DNA of the CDR3: TGTGCCAGCAGTCTAAGGTTGGGGGCCGAGCAGTACTTC. V usage is TRBV7-7 and J usage is TRBJ2-7, with D perhaps TRBD1 (6 bases). This CDR3 comprises 13 residues. Trimming removed 6 bases from V and 6 bases from J, with 15 bases in between. Germline V gives CDR1 SSHAT, CDR2 FNYEAQ (reference sequence).

The V and J genes are TRBV29-1 and TRBJ2-5; unclear D gene. Germline V gene sequence: CDR1 SQVTM, CDR2 ANQGSEA. The CDR3 runs to 14 residues. V gave up 2 bases and J gave up 0 bases, with 10 bases separating them. The CDR3 bases are TGCAGCGTTGAATTTGCACTGTACCAAGAGACCCAGTACTTC. Encoded protein: CSVEFALYQETQYF.

Many counts were recorded for this clonotype. CDR3 in DNA: TGCAGCGTACCAGAATTAACTAACTATGGCTACACCTTC. It codes for CSVPELTNYGYTF. This rearrangement joins TRBV29-1 to TRBJ1-2; D is undetermined. The V gene's germline CDR1 is SQVTM and CDR2 ANQGSEA. The CDR3 contains 13 residues. Trimming shortened V by 6 bases and J by 0 bases, and 11 bases separated the two germline ends.

This chain uses TRBV12-3 or TRBV12-4 with TRBJ1-2; weak D call: TRBD1 (5 bases). There are 12 residues in the CDR3. Trimming shortened V by 8 bases and J by 5 bases, and 12 bases separated the two germline ends. CDR3 in amino acids: CASGRRTYGYTF. CDR3 nucleotide sequence: TGTGCCAGCGGCCGACGGACATATGGCTACACCTTC.

V is TRBV4-2 and J is TRBJ1-4, with a possible D match to TRBD1 (6 bases). The CDR3 contains 16 residues. In germline, CDR1 is LGHNA, CDR2 YNFKEQ. V was clipped by 0 bases and J by 4 bases, with 12 bases between them. CDR3 coding DNA: TGTGCCAGCAGCCAAGAAGGGGGGCGCAGTAATGAAAAACTGTTTTTT. Protein: CASSQEGGRSNEKLFF.

This clonotype occurred a few times. This chain uses TRBV5-1 with TRBJ1-4; possibly TRBD1 for D (6 bases). Germline CDR1 and CDR2: SGHRS and YFSETQ. CDR3 size: 16 residues. Trimming removed 3 bases at V and 7 bases at J, with 19 bases between. The CDR3 region is CASSSTGTVGVEKLFF. CDR3 DNA: TGCGCCAGCAGCTCAACAGGGACCGTCGGGGTTGAAAAACTGTTTTTT.

Only a few counts were recorded for this clonotype. V usage is TRBV3-1 and J usage is TRBJ2-1; D remains ambiguous. V gave up 4 bases and J gave up 4 bases, with 14 bases separating them. The germline V gene has CDR1 LGHDT and CDR2 YNNKEL (reference sequence). The CDR3 is 15 residues long. As DNA, the CDR3 is TGTGCCAGCAGCCCAGTGGCCGGACCTTACAATGAGCAGTTCTTC. Translated: CASSPVAGPYNEQFF.

The CDR3 sequence is CASSLGLAGYDEQFF. Here the CDR3 DNA reads TGTGCCAGCAGTTTAGGACTAGCGGGGTACGATGAGCAGTTCTTC. The V and J genes are TRBV27 and TRBJ2-1, with 12 bases matching TRBD2. V gave up 2 bases and J gave up 8 bases; unmatched junction bases: 4. The CDR3 is 15 residues long. Looked up from germline, CDR1 is MNHEY and CDR2 is SMNVEV (reference sequence).

Only a few counts were recorded for this clonotype. This rearrangement joins TRBV20-1 to TRBJ2-2; 9 bases agree with TRBD1. V trimming: 4 bases; J trimming: 6 bases; junction bases outside the gene matches: 9. Germline lookup yields CDR1 DFQATT and CDR2 SNEGSKA (reference sequence). The CDR3 consists of 15 residues. The CDR3 sequence: CSATTTGGDPGELFF. The CDR3 DNA reads as TGCAGTGCTACCACGACAGGGGGAGATCCCGGGGAGCTGTTTTTT.

The genes are TRBV20-1 and TRBJ2-3, with 9 bases lining up with TRBD1. Trimming removed 4 bases from V and 3 bases from J; junction bases left unmatched: 5. The CDR3 is made up of 14 amino acids. CDR1 is DFQATT, CDR2 SNEGSKA, per germline (reference sequence). For the CDR3, the DNA is TGCAGTGCTATAAGACAGGGGGGGACAGATACGCAGTATTTT. It specifies CSAIRQGGTDTQYF.

This chain joins TRBV4-1 and TRBJ2-5; 7 bases align to TRBD1. Looked up from germline, CDR1 is MGHRA and CDR2 is YSYEKL. With 2 bases clipped from V and 1 base from J, the junction kept 4 bases outside the gene matches. The CDR3 sequence is 15 residues long. For the CDR3, the DNA is TGCGCCAGCAGCCAATTTGGACAGGCCCAAGAGACCCAGTACTTC. It codes for CASSQFGQAQETQYF.

This clonotype was detected only a few times. This sequence joins TRBV27 and TRBJ2-1; TRBD2 is a possible D gene (5 bases). Per germline, CDR1 MNHEY and CDR2 SMNVEV (reference sequence). V was trimmed by 8 bases and J by 2 bases, leaving 25 bases between them. This CDR3 region has 18 residues. CDR3 DNA sequence: TGTGCCAGCCAACCCATACCCTCAGAGAGGGTGGCCTACAATGAGCAGTTCTTC. This sequence encodes CASQPIPSERVAYNEQFF.

This clonotype was seen only a few times. The CDR3 is CASSLTGGSSSTDTQYF. In nucleotides, the CDR3 is TGTGCCAGCAGCTTAACGGGCGGATCGTCTAGCACAGATACGCAGTATTTT. This chain uses TRBV7-9 with TRBJ2-3; D gene uncertain. Trimming left V 2 bases short and J 0 bases short, with 15 bases between. CDR1 is SEHNR and CDR2 is FQNEAQ in the germline V gene (reference sequence). This CDR3 has 17 residues.

The CDR3, as DNA: TGTGCCAGCAGCTTGGACGGGGGGACGTCCACTGAAGCTTTCTTT. This codes for CASSLDGGTSTEAFF. This rearrangement joins TRBV7-2 to TRBJ1-1; TRBD1 is a possible D gene (5 bases). The germline V gene encodes CDR1 SGHTA and CDR2 FQGNSA. CDR3 length: 15 residues. With 3 bases removed from V and 4 bases from J, the gap between germline ends came to 15 bases. The full variable domain, completed using reference TRBV7-2 and TRBJ1-1, is GAGVSQSPSNKVTEKGKDVELRCDPISGHTALYWYRQSLGQGLEFLIYFQGNSAPDKSGLPSDRFSAERTGGSVSTLTIQRTQQEDSAVYLCASSLDGGTSTEAFFGQGTRLTVV.

The genes are TRBV5-1 and TRBJ1-2, with no clear D. The CDR3 totals 15 residues. The V gene's germline CDR1 is SGHRS and CDR2 YFSETQ. With 0 bases removed from V and 4 bases from J, the gap between germline ends came to 13 bases. The CDR3 DNA is TGCGCCAGCAGCTTGGGGTCCGGCAAATTCTATGGCTACACCTTC. Protein sequence: CASSLGSGKFYGYTF.

The chain couples TRBV9 to TRBJ2-7, with a tentative D call TRBD2 (6 bases). Germline CDR1 is SGDLS and CDR2 is YYNGEE. V was pared by 7 bases and J by 3 bases, with 17 bases between. There are 14 residues in the CDR3. CDR3 amino acids: CASGGQGGGYEQYF. For the CDR3, the DNA is TGTGCCAGCGGCGGGCAGGGAGGCGGCTACGAGCAGTACTTC.

The chain has TRBV4-1 and TRBJ1-4; tentatively, D is TRBD1 (5 bases). V was trimmed by 0 bases and J by 10 bases, leaving 12 bases between them. The germline gives CDR1 MGHRA, CDR2 YSYEKL. This CDR3 has 14 amino acids. The CDR3 sequence is CASSQEQELGKLFF. The CDR3 nucleotides read TGCGCCAGCAGCCAAGAACAGGAATTGGGAAAACTGTTTTTT.

This clonotype was picked up many times. The chain is built from TRBV7-2 and TRBJ2-2, with TRBD1 identical over 10 bases. CDR1 SGHTA and CDR2 FQGNSA come from the germline V gene. The CDR3 has 15 residues. Trimming at V came to 7 bases and at J to 9 bases, leaving 11 bases not matched to a gene. The DNA of the CDR3 is TGTGCCAGCACCCGGGACAGGGGAGTTGTCCGGGAGCTGTTTTTT. Its protein is CASTRDRGVVRELFF.

This clonotype was seen a handful of times. V is TRBV2 and J is TRBJ1-2; TRBD1 agrees at 7 bases. V lost 5 bases to trimming and J lost 6 bases; unmatched junction nucleotides: 12. This CDR3 spans 15 amino acids. Looked up from germline, CDR1 is SNHLY and CDR2 is FYNNEI. The CDR3 is CASSNSGGRVDGYTF. CDR3 sequence (DNA): TGTGCCAGCAGTAACTCAGGGGGACGGGTGGATGGCTACACCTTC.

This clonotype turned up a few times. The rearrangement uses TRBV6-2 or TRBV6-3 and TRBJ2-1; the match to TRBD2 covers 8 bases. CDR1 and CDR2 (germline): MNHEY, SVGEGT. The CDR3 is 17 amino acids. Trimming cost V 6 bases and J 0 bases; bases outside gene matches: 10. The CDR3 loop is CASSWAGGLSSYNEQFF. The CDR3 coding sequence is TGTGCCAGCAGCTGGGCGGGGGGACTGAGCTCCTACAATGAGCAGTTCTTC.

For this clonotype: A much larger clone differs from this one at a single base, so this may be a read error. The chain links TRBV4-2 to TRBJ2-1; D is possibly TRBD2 (6 bases). Germline V lookup: CDR1 LGHNA, CDR2 YNFKEQ. Trimming took off 0 bases at V and 4 bases at J, with 13 bases between the two ends. The CDR3 consists of 16 residues. The CDR3 DNA reads as TGTGCCAGCAGCCAAGAGCGGGCGGGATTTTACAATGAGCAGTTCTTC. This sequence encodes CASSQERAGFYNEQFF.

This clonotype came up a few times. The J gene is TRBJ2-1, the V gene TRBV20-1, with 14 bases lining up with TRBD2. Germline CDR1 and CDR2: DFQATT and SNEGSKA (reference sequence). The CDR3 loop spans 17 amino acids. V dropped 2 bases and J dropped 7; count of bases not matched to a gene: 10. The CDR3 coding sequence is TGCAGTGCTAGACCTACCGGGACTAGCGGGAGTGCAAATGAGCAGTTCTTC. Protein sequence: CSARPTGTSGSANEQFF.

The J gene is TRBJ2-3, the V gene TRBV9; TRBD1 might be the D (5 bases). V dropped 1 base and J dropped 2 bases, with 8 bases sitting between them. CDR1 and CDR2 from the germline V gene are SGDLS and YYNGEE. The CDR3 consists of 14 residues. The CDR3 nucleotides are TGTGCCAGCAGCGTAAGGACAACCACAGATACGCAGTATTTT. Encoded protein: CASSVRTTTDTQYF.